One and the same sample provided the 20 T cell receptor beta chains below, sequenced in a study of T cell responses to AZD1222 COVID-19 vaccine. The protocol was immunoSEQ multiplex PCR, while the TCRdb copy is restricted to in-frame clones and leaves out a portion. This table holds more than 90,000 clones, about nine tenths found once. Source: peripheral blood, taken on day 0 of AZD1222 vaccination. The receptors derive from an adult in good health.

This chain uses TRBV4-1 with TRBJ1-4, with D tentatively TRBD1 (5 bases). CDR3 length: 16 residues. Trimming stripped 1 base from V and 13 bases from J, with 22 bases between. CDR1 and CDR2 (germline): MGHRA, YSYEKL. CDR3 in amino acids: CASSQVQTSGTGILFF. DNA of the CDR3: TGCGCCAGCAGCCAAGTTCAGACTTCAGGGACGGGAATACTGTTTTTT.

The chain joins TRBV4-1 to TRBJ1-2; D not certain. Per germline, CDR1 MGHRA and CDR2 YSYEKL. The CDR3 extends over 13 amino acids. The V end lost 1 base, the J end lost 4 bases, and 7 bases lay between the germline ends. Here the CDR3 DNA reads TGCGCCAGCAGCCAAGCCCTAACCTATGGCTACACCTTC. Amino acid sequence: CASSQALTYGYTF.

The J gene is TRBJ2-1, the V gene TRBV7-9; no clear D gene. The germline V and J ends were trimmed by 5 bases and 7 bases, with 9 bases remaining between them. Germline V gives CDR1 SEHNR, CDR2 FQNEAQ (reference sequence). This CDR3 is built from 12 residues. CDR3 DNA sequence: TGTGCCAGCAGCAACACAAGGAATGAGCAGTTCTTC. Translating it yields CASSNTRNEQFF.

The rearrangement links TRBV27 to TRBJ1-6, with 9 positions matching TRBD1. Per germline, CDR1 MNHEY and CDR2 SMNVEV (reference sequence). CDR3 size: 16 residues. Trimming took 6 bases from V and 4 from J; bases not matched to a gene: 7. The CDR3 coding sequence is TGTGCCAGCAGACGACGGGACAGGGTGTATAATTCACCCCTCCACTTT. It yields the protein CASRRRDRVYNSPLHF.

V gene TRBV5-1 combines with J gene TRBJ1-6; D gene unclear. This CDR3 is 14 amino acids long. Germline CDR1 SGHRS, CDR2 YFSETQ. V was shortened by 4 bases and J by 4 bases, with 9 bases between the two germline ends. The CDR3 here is CASSLTPYNSPLHF. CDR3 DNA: TGCGCCAGCAGCCTAACACCTTATAATTCACCCCTCCACTTT.

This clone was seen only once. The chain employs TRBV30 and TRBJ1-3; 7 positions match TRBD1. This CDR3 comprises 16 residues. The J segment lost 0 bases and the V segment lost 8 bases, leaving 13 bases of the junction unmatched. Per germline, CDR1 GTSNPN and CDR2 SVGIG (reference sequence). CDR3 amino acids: CAGYRDSSFSGNTIYF. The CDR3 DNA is TGTGCCGGGTACCGGGACAGCAGTTTCTCTGGAAACACCATATATTTT.

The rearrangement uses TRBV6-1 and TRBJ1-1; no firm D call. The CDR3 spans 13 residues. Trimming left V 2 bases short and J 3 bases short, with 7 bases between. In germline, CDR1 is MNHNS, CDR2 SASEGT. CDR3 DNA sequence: TGTGCCAGCAGTGAAAGGGATTACACTGAAGCTTTCTTT. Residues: CASSERDYTEAFF.

The CDR3 loop reads CAILDRDDQPQHF. The CDR3 DNA reads as TGTGCCATCCTGGACAGGGACGATCAGCCCCAGCATTTT. This chain links TRBV21-1 with TRBJ1-5; the DNA was not used to check the table's D call, TRBD1. TRBV21-1 is marked as a pseudogene. CDR3 length: 13 amino acids.

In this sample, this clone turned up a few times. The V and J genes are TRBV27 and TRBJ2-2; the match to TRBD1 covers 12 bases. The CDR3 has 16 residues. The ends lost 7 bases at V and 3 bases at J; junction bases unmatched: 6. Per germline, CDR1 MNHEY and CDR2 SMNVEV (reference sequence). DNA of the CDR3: TGTGCCAGCAACCGGGGACAGGGGGCTGACACCGGGGAGCTGTTTTTT. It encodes CASNRGQGADTGELFF.

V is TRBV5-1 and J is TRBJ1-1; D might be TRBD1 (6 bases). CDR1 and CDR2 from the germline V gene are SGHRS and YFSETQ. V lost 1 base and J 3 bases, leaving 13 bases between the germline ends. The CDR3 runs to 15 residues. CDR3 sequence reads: CASSLNGGADTEAFF. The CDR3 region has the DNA TGCGCCAGCAGCTTGAATGGGGGCGCGGACACTGAAGCTTTCTTT. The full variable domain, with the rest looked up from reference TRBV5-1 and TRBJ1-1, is KAGVTQTPRYLIKTRGQQVTLSCSPISGHRSVSWYQQTPGQGLQFLFEYFSETQRNKGNFPGRFSGRQFSNSRSEMNVSTLELGDSALYLCASSLNGGADTEAFFGQGTRLTVV.

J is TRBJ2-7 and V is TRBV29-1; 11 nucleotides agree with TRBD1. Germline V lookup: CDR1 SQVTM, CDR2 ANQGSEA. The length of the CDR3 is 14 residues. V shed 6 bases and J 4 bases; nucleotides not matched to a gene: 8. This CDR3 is CSVAGTGGSYEQYF. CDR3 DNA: TGCAGCGTGGCCGGGACAGGGGGATCATACGAGCAGTACTTC.

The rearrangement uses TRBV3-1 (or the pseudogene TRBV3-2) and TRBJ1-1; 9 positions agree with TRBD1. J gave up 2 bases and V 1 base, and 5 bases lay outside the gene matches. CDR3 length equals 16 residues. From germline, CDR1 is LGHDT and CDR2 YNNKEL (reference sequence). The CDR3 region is CASSQGGQGSNTEAFF. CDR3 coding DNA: TGTGCCAGCAGCCAAGGGGGACAGGGTTCCAACACTGAAGCTTTCTTT.

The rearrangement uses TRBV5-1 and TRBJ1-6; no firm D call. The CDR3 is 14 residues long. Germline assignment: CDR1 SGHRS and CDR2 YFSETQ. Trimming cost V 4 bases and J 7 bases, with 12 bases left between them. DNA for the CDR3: TGCGCCAGCAGCCCGAATCGGGGAAATTCACCCCTCCACTTT. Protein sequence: CASSPNRGNSPLHF.

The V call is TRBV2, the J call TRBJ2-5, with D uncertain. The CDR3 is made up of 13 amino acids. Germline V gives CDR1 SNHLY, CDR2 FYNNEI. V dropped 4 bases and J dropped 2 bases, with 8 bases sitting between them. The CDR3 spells CASSVNIQETQYF. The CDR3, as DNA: TGTGCCAGCAGTGTTAACATACAAGAGACCCAGTACTTC.

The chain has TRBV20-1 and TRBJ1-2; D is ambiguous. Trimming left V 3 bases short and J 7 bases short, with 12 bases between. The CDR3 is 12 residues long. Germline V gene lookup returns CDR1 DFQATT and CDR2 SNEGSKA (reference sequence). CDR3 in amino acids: CSASSGWGGYTF. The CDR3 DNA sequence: TGCAGTGCTAGTAGCGGGTGGGGTGGCTACACCTTC.

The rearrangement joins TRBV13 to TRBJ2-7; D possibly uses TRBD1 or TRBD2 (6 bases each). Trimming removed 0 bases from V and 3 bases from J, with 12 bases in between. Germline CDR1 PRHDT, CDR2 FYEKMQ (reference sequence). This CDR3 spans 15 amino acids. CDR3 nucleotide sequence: TGTGCCAGCAGCTTAGGACTAGGGGGGAACTACGAGCAGTACTTC. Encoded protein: CASSLGLGGNYEQYF.

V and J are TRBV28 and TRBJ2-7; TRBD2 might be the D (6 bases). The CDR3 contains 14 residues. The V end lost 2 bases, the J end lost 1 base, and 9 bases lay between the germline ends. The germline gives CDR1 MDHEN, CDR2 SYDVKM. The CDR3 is CASSLGRGSYEQYF. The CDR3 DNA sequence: TGTGCCAGCAGTTTAGGACGGGGGTCCTACGAGCAGTACTTC.

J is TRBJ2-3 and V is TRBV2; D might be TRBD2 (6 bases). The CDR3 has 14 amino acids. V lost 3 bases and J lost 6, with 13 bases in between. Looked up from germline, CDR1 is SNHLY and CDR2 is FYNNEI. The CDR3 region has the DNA TGTGCCAGCAGTGATTTGTTGGGGAGGGATACGCAGTATTTT. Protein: CASSDLLGRDTQYF.

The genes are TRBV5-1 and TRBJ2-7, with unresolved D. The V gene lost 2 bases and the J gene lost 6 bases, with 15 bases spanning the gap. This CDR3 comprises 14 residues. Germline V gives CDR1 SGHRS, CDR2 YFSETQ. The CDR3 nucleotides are TGCGCCAGCAGCTTCTCCCCAGGTCAGACCGAGCAGTACTTC. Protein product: CASSFSPGQTEQYF.

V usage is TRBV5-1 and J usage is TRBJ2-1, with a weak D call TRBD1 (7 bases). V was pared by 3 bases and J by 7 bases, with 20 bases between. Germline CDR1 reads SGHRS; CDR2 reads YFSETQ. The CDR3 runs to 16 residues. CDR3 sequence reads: CASSWGDSRTGNEQFF. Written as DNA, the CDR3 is TGCGCCAGCAGCTGGGGGGACAGCCGAACGGGGAATGAGCAGTTCTTC.